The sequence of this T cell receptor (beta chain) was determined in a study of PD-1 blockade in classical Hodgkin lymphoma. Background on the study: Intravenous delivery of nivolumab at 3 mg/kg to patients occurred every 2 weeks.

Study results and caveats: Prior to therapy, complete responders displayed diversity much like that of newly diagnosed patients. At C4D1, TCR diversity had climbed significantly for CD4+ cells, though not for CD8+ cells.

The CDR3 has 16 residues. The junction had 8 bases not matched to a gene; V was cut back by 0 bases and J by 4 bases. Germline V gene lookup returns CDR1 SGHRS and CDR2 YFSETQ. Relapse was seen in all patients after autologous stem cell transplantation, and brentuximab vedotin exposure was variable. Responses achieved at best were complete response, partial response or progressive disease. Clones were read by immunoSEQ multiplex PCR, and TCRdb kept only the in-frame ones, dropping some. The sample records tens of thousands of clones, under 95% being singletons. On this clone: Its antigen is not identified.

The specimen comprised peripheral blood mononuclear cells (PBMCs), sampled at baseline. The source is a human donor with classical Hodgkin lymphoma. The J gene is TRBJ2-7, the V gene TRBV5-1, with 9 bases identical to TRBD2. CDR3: CASSLAPAGGGYEQYF. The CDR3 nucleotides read TGCGCCAGCAGCTTGGCCCCCGCGGGAGGGGGGTACGAGCAGTACTTC.